This T cell receptor beta chain originates from a study of Tregs in tolerant kidney transplant recipients. Study observations and caveats: Findings come from small patient numbers and require larger validation. Biological reproducibility was not directly addressed in this study. The most relevant donor-specific Treg TCRbeta repertoire apparently came from expansion with activated donor B cells.

As concerns this clone: Antigen specificity is unknown. Read sequence stops 3 residues before the CDR3 end, and the germline J gene provides the missing end.

The V end lost 1 base, the J end lost 0 bases, and 11 bases lay between the germline ends. Germline V CDR1 and CDR2: SGHRS, YFSETQ. This CDR3 contains 15 residues. The nonmyeloablative bone marrow transplants came from related graft donors, with transient mixed chimerism. CD4+CD25+CD127- Tregs, CD4+CD25- non-Tregs, CD4 and CD8 cells were sorted. The data were produced by immunoSEQ multiplex PCR, yet TCRdb's version contains in-frame clones alone and is incomplete. Its table records about 11,000 clones. The receptor was derived from a human patient who received a combined kidney and bone marrow transplant. Certain T cells may be donor cells from the graft. The chain is built from TRBV5-1 and TRBJ2-7; maybe TRBD2 (6 bases). The input for sequencing was CD8+ T cells from blood (PBMCs), taken 24 months after the transplant. CDR3 sequence reads: CASSLWDSSSYEQYF. Partial CDR3 DNA: TGCGCCAGCAGCTTGTGGGACTCCAGCTCCTACGAG.